This T cell receptor (beta chain) was identified in a study of neurological immune-mediated disorders. Study observations and caveats: HTLV-1-associated myelopathy led in TCR clonal expansion, while multiple sclerosis ranked lowest, below healthy controls.

Described time point: longitudinal time-point 3. For the unsorted libraries, 2 million PBMCs stored at -80 C served as input. 5'RACE with 10-nucleotide random UMIs generated the cDNA. MiXCR was run by TCRdb on the 5' RACE reads, yielding one entry per CDR3 protein. The sample includes tens of thousands of distinct CDR3 sequences, approximately 15% of them seen just once. Ten or more counts support this clonotype. What it recognizes is unknown. The origin of this receptor is a man younger than 40 in good health. The specimen was PBMCs.

The CDR3 sequence is CASSLTPNTEAFF. CDR3 DNA: TGTGCCAGCAGCTTGACGCCCAACACTGAAGCTTTCTTT. The chain employs TRBV5-5 and TRBJ1-1, with D uncertain. CDR1 and CDR2 (germline): SGHKS, YYEKEE (reference sequence). CDR3 size: 13 residues. Deletions cut 1 base from V and 2 bases from J, with 6 bases between.